This T cell receptor beta chain was sequenced for a study of blood T cells in healthy people across ages. Overall study context: For every two T cells, template switching captured about one barcoded beta molecule.

CDR3 length: 14 amino acids. Trimming left V 4 bases short and J 4 bases short, with 11 bases between. Samples each yielded at least 5 micrograms of total RNA. For the second PCR, which ran for about 7 to 11 cycles, a sample-barcoded 5' primer and a J-beta primer mix were used. TCRdb reanalysed the 5' RACE reads using MiXCR and keeps one entry per CDR3 protein. The top ten hold 15% to 20% of the sample, which has over 600,000 distinct CDR3 sequences, about 47% seen once. Sample: blood. The chain has TRBV12-3 or TRBV12-4 and TRBJ2-1; D tentatively reads TRBD1 or TRBD2 (5 bases each). This clonotype originated in a man of 80 years or more in good health. The DNA of the CDR3 is TGTGCCAGCAGTTACGGGACCTCATACAATGAGCAGTTCTTC. It translates to CASSYGTSYNEQFF.